What follows are 24 T cell receptor beta chains derived from one specimen sequenced in a study of CD8 T cells in ankylosing spondylitis. General study results and limits: Seemingly distinctive of ankylosing spondylitis blood was a TCR beta motif formed by eight highly homologous variants.

TCRdb reanalysed the 5' RACE reads using MiXCR and keeps one entry per CDR3 protein. The sample holds more than 600,000 distinct CDR3 sequences; about 20% are singletons and the top ten take approximately 18%. Their cognate antigens are unknown. Material for sequencing was blood, either unsorted or a sorted T cell fraction (not recorded which). All receptors derive from a male donor with ankylosing spondylitis.

The chain uses TRBV2 and TRBJ1-5, with a weak D call TRBD1 (6 bases). This CDR3 region has 15 residues. The V end lost 6 bases, the J end lost 5 bases, and 17 bases lay between the germline ends. Germline values: CDR1 SNHLY, CDR2 FYNNEI. The CDR3 DNA reads TGTGCCAGCAGGGCCACAGGGAATATACATCAGCCCCAGCATTTT. Translation: CASRATGNIHQPQHF. The full variable domain, in which reference TRBV2 and TRBJ1-5 provide the parts outside the CDR3, is EPEVTQTPSHQVTQMGQEVILRCVPISNHLYFYWYRQILGQKVEFLVSFYNNEISEKSEIFDDQFSVERPDGSNFTLKIRSTKLEDSAMYFCASRATGNIHQPQHFGDGTRLSIL.

This clonotype was observed a handful of times. The CDR3 is CSATHTGGGNTIYF. The CDR3 DNA reads TGCAGTGCTACCCACACAGGGGGTGGAAACACCATATATTTT. The chain joins TRBV20-1 to TRBJ1-3, with 8 bases that match TRBD1. V shed 4 bases and J 3 bases; nucleotides not matched to a gene: 5. The CDR3 is made up of 14 amino acids. In germline, CDR1 is DFQATT, CDR2 SNEGSKA (reference sequence).

This clonotype was seen only a few times. The rearrangement uses TRBV12-3 or TRBV12-4 and TRBJ2-1, with 13 nucleotides matching TRBD2. The CDR3 runs to 17 residues. V shed 2 bases and J 5 bases; nucleotides not matched to a gene: 6. CDR3 amino acids: CASSLIGTSGKDNEQFF. Here the CDR3 DNA reads TGTGCCAGCAGTTTAATAGGGACTAGCGGGAAGGACAATGAGCAGTTCTTC.

This clonotype was seen more than once but under ten times. The V gene is TRBV12-3 or TRBV12-4, the J gene TRBJ2-1; 7 bases line up with TRBD1. V lost 4 bases to trimming and J lost 0 bases; unmatched junction nucleotides: 18. The CDR3 totals 20 residues. The CDR3 region has the DNA TGTGCCAGCAGTTCCGCTTGGGACAGAAGTCTAAAATCCTCCTACAATGAGCAGTTCTTC. Protein sequence: CASSSAWDRSLKSSYNEQFF.

The J gene is TRBJ1-4, the V gene TRBV4-1; a possible D gene is TRBD1 (6 bases). V was clipped by 3 bases and J by 8 bases, with 22 bases between them. Germline-derived CDR1 and CDR2 are MGHRA and YSYEKL. This CDR3 is built from 17 residues. The DNA for the CDR3 is TGCGCCAGCAGCCAGGACTACCCTCCGGGGGCGGGCGAAAAACTGTTTTTT. As protein: CASSQDYPPGAGEKLFF.

In its sample, this clonotype was seen a few times. CDR3 nucleotides: TGTGCCAGCAGTCCATATCCCCCCTGGGAGACCCAGTACTTC. This gives the protein CASSPYPPWETQYF. The chain joins TRBV27 to TRBJ2-5; D remains unclear. Trimming shortened V by 5 bases and J by 5 bases, and 15 bases separated the two germline ends. The CDR3 spans 14 residues. Germline V gene sequence: CDR1 MNHEY, CDR2 SMNVEV (reference sequence).

In its sample, this clonotype was seen a few times. This chain uses TRBV20-1 with TRBJ1-2; D gene unclear. CDR1 DFQATT and CDR2 SNEGSKA come from the germline V gene (reference sequence). The CDR3 runs 16 residues. The germline V and J ends were trimmed by 3 bases and 2 bases, with 19 bases remaining between them. The CDR3 DNA is TGCAGTGCTAGGGGGTCAGGACTGGGGAGAAACTATGGCTACACCTTC. Protein sequence: CSARGSGLGRNYGYTF.

The chain links TRBV6-1 to TRBJ1-6; no reliable D call. Between the trimmed V and J ends, which lost 6 bases and 3 bases, there was a span of 9 bases. CDR1 is MNHNS and CDR2 is SASEGT in the germline V gene. The CDR3 covers 14 residues. As DNA, the CDR3 is TGTGCCAGCAGCCCTAGATTCTATAATTCACCCCTCCACTTT. This sequence encodes CASSPRFYNSPLHF.

In its sample, this clonotype was seen a few times. The chain employs TRBV20-1 and TRBJ2-1; D gene unclear. The CDR3 spans 14 residues. Trimming pared 6 bases from V and 0 bases from J, leaving 12 bases between. Looked up from germline, CDR1 is DFQATT and CDR2 is SNEGSKA (reference sequence). CDR3 protein: CSALDVSSYNEQFF. The CDR3 nucleotides are TGCAGTGCCCTGGACGTCTCCTCCTACAATGAGCAGTTCTTC.

The chain employs TRBV12-3 or TRBV12-4 and TRBJ1-1; TRBD1 is a possible D gene (6 bases). Trimming cost V 0 bases and J 8 bases, with 16 bases left between them. The CDR3 covers 15 residues. CDR3 region: CASSLAVGGGLEAFF. The CDR3 DNA reads TGTGCCAGCAGTTTAGCGGTAGGGGGTGGTTTAGAAGCTTTCTTT.

The table lists this clonotype with a few counts. The gene calls are TRBV25-1 and TRBJ2-2; tentatively, D is TRBD1 (5 bases). The germline CDR1 and CDR2 sequences are MGHDK and SYGVNS. The CDR3 is 14 residues long. Trimming took 3 bases from V and 4 from J, leaving 9 bases between them. The chain's CDR3 is CASSETVFTGELFF. As DNA, the CDR3 is TGTGCCAGCAGTGAGACAGTATTCACCGGGGAGCTGTTTTTT. Looking up the rest from reference TRBV25-1 and TRBJ2-2 gives the full variable domain: EADIYQTPRYLVIGTGKKITLECSQTMGHDKMYWYQQDPGMELHLIHYSYGVNSTEKGDLSSESTVSRIRTEHFPLTLESARPSHTSQYLCASSETVFTGELFFGEGSRLTVL.

This clonotype was counted many times. CDR3 residues: CSATLAGRDTQEYF. The DNA of the CDR3 is TGCAGTGCTACCCTAGCGGGGAGGGATACGCAGGAGTATTTT. The J gene is TRBJ2-3, the V gene TRBV20-1, with TRBD2 identical over 9 bases. CDR1 and CDR2 (germline): DFQATT, SNEGSKA (reference sequence). J lost 13 bases, V lost 4 bases, and 15 bases had no gene match. The length of the CDR3 is 14 residues.

This clonotype came up many times. DNA of the CDR3: TGTGCCAGCAGTCCCAGTAGCACAGATACGCAGTATTTT. This encodes CASSPSSTDTQYF. V gene TRBV9 combines with J gene TRBJ2-3; no definite D call. V was pared by 5 bases and J by 0 bases, with 7 bases between. Germline V gene sequence: CDR1 SGDLS, CDR2 YYNGEE. This CDR3 contains 13 residues.

The V and J genes are TRBV5-6 and TRBJ1-5; 8 nucleotides match TRBD1. This CDR3 comprises 15 residues. Germline V gives CDR1 SGHDT, CDR2 YYEEEE. Germline trimming cut 7 bases from V and 3 bases from J; bases unmatched to any gene: 9. The chain's CDR3 is CASSRTGWANQPQHF. In DNA, the CDR3 is TGTGCCAGCTCTCGGACAGGGTGGGCCAATCAGCCCCAGCATTTT.

The chain couples TRBV12-3 or TRBV12-4 to TRBJ2-1; D possibly corresponds to TRBD1 (5 bases). This CDR3 comprises 11 residues. Trimming took 8 bases from V and 8 from J, leaving 10 bases between them. CDR3 DNA sequence: TGTGCCAGCCAGGGTTACGATGAGCAGTTCTTC. Its protein is CASQGYDEQFF.

In the case of this clonotype: The junction does not match germline at one end; this may be a read error. The genes are TRBV15 and TRBJ2-7; D is possibly TRBD2 (6 bases). Germline V gene sequence: CDR1 LNHNV, CDR2 YYDKDF (reference sequence). This CDR3 is 16 amino acids long. The chain's CDR3 is CATSGEGGTGTYEQYF. Here the CDR3 DNA reads TGTGCCACCAGCGGAGAGGGCGGGACGGGAACCTACGAGCAGTACTTC.

This rearrangement joins TRBV7-9 to TRBJ2-2, with TRBD1 matching over 9 bases. The ends lost 5 bases at V and 6 bases at J; junction bases unmatched: 10. Germline-derived CDR1 and CDR2 are SEHNR and FQNEAQ (reference sequence). The CDR3 contains 16 residues. CDR3 DNA sequence: TGTGCCAGCAGCGTACCGACAGGGGGAAGTGCCGGGGAGCTGTTTTTT. It is translated as CASSVPTGGSAGELFF.

The chain is built from TRBV7-6 and TRBJ2-7; D uncertain. Between the trimmed V and J ends, which lost 1 base and 0 bases, there was a span of 13 bases. The CDR3 covers 16 residues. Germline V lookup: CDR1 SGHVS, CDR2 FNYEAQ. CDR3 in DNA: TGTGCCAGCAGCTTAGAGCAAGGCCCGAGCTCCTACGAGCAGTACTTC. It is translated as CASSLEQGPSSYEQYF.

This clonotype appeared a few times. V gene TRBV7-8 combines with J gene TRBJ1-2; 7 nucleotides align to TRBD1. The CDR3 is 12 amino acids. The germline V gene encodes CDR1 SGHVS and CDR2 FQNEAQ. The J segment lost 8 bases and the V segment lost 4 bases, leaving 4 bases of the junction unmatched. The chain's CDR3 is CASSSGQAGYTF. CDR3 DNA sequence: TGTGCCAGCAGCTCCGGACAGGCCGGCTACACCTTC.

This clonotype was observed a handful of times. The chain joins TRBV20-1 to TRBJ2-7; 8 positions match TRBD1. Trimming took 6 bases from V and 3 from J; bases not matched to a gene: 10. The CDR3 is 14 residues long. Germline V lookup: CDR1 DFQATT, CDR2 SNEGSKA (reference sequence). For the CDR3, the DNA is TGCAGTGCCGTGATCCGGGACAGGATCTACGAGCAGTACTTC. This codes for CSAVIRDRIYEQYF.

Concerning this clonotype: Possible read error: a much larger clone is one base away. V is TRBV28 and J is TRBJ2-1; 10 positions agree with TRBD2. There are 14 residues in the CDR3. The V segment lost 6 bases and the J segment 2 bases; nucleotides outside the gene matches: 1. The germline V gene encodes CDR1 MDHEN and CDR2 SYDVKM. For the CDR3, the DNA is TGTGCCAGCAGAAGCGGGAGGGCCTACAATGAGCAGTTCTTC. Amino acids: CASRSGRAYNEQFF.

This clonotype was observed a few times. The rearrangement links TRBV29-1 to TRBJ1-6; D possibly corresponds to TRBD1 (6 bases). The CDR3 totals 12 residues. Trimming took off 5 bases at V and 10 bases at J, with 12 bases between the two ends. The V gene's germline CDR1 is SQVTM and CDR2 ANQGSEA. Written as DNA, the CDR3 is TGCAGCGTTTCCTCAGGGGTCTCACCCCTCCACTTT. Protein: CSVSSGVSPLHF.

There are a few counts of this clonotype. The V call is TRBV18, the J call TRBJ1-2; D not resolved. Germline V gives CDR1 KGHSH, CDR2 LQKENI. Trimming took 3 bases from V and 6 from J, leaving 5 bases between them. The length of the CDR3 is 11 residues. Here the CDR3 reads CASSPDDGYTF. The CDR3 coding sequence is TGTGCCAGCTCACCCGATGATGGCTACACCTTC.

This clonotype has just a few counts. The CDR3 here is CASILYRVWTRELFF. DNA for the CDR3: TGTGCCAGCATCCTCTACCGCGTCTGGACCCGGGAGCTGTTTTTT. The gene calls are TRBV12-3 or TRBV12-4 and TRBJ2-2; unclear D gene. The CDR3 runs to 15 residues. The V and J ends lost 7 bases and 9 bases respectively, with 21 bases between them.